One T cell receptor (beta chain) is described in this entry. Its antigen is unknown. Within one base of it there is no much larger clone, and no base qualities were kept. Trimmed from V: 8 bases; trimmed from J: 4 bases; junction bases lacking a gene match: 3. The germline V gene supplies CDR1 SNHLY and CDR2 FYNNEI. Reading from cysteine to phenylalanine, the CDR3 counts 13 amino acids. Left in the record is the CDR3 DNA by itself, 39 bases read in frame from the first base. This specimen belongs to a study of T cell responses to AZD1222 COVID-19 vaccine (dated by TCRdb to the early 2020s). Turning to the overall study: TCR sequencing was performed for roughly 250 trial participants, of whom 207 were given two doses of AZD1222 and approximately 25 were given two doses of MenACWY control vaccine. Trial participants were enrolled into age subgroups of 18-55, 56-69 and 70-plus years, which contained approximately 150, 28 and 58 TCR-sequenced participants, respectively.

Findings and caveats that apply to the study as a whole: A significant rise in spike-specific TCR breadth and depth was observed after two AZD1222 doses relative to day 0 and relative to MenACWY recipients. Conclusions about previously exposed vaccinees are limited, since just five to seven AZD1222 recipients were seropositive for SARS-CoV-2 at baseline. Because no samples from the day 14 peak response were available, repertoires could be characterized only after the peak T cell response. The whole spike protein was spanned by vaccine-associated CD4 TCRs, and dominant responses were seen in regions 160-218 and 743-854. The 56-69-year group was small, and its depth increase did not reach significance, likely because of low power. Epitopes outside the regions mutated in the B.1.351 and B.1.1.7 variants were reportedly recognized by nearly half of the unique spike-specific TCRs. Participants were mostly white British and included more females than males, and it was suggested by the authors that clonal diversity may have been underestimated.

The time point tag for this specimen amounts to: about 28 days (+/-7) after the second vaccine dose. AZD1222 recipients given second doses at about 4 weeks or at about 12 weeks were pooled, since spike-specific TCR depth and breadth were not found to differ between the two schedules. Vaccinee samples were obtained from the UK trials COV001 and COV002, which included a single-blind randomized controlled phase 2/3 trial of AZD1222 (ChAdOx1 nCoV-19) in healthy adults. Trial participant PBMC samples were collected at day 0 and day 28 after the second dose for TCRbeta chain sequencing. The CDR3 regions of human TCRbeta chains were analyzed by immunosequencing. On the study's bioinformatics: TCRs in the repertoires were matched against a reference library of SARS-CoV-2-specific TCRs that had been generated with the MIRA antigen-specificity platform. Breadth meant the fraction of unique TCRs that were SARS-CoV-2-associated, whereas depth meant the fraction of total T cells that were SARS-CoV-2-associated. Each spike-specific TCR was assigned to its reactive spike region and to a CD4 or CD8 class using the MIRA data. Log10-transformed breadth and depth values were compared by one-way ANOVA with Sidak's multiple comparisons tests. TCRdb provides this immuneACCESS table in a form limited to in-frame rearrangements. Some clones are lacking; in checked studies, under half of them reflect an unresolved V gene, and why the rest are absent is not known. The V and J calls and clone size are taken from that table; D and trimming were inferred from the DNA. This sample gives around 130,000 clones in total; 91% of them show up just once. Of the sample, approximately 2% falls within the top ten clones.

Specimen: peripheral blood, collected 28 days after the second AZD1222 dose. The clonotype originates from an adult who received the AZD1222 COVID-19 vaccine. The rearrangement joined TRBV2 to TRBJ2-2; TRBD2 fits 8 bases in the junction. The CDR3 region has the sequence CASYLAGTGELFF. In nucleotide form, the sequence is TGTGCCAGCTATCTAGCGGGCACCGGGGAGCTGTTTTTT.